The clone carrying this TCR beta chain was seen only a few times. Alopecia areata patients gave lesional scalp punch biopsies and peripheral blood samples. It was from PBMCs that CD4+ and CD8+ T cells were sorted. These data belong to a study of CD8+ T cells in alopecia areata. Turning to the study itself: Treatment comprised oral tofacitinib, 5 to 10 mg twice daily, in treated patients.

RNA, once extracted, was reverse transcribed into cDNA for use as the sequencing template. Sequencing was performed with immunoSEQ multiplex PCR; in TCRdb, only in-frame clones are kept and a portion is missing. Altogether roughly 150,000 clones are present, around 47% being singletons, with the ten largest covering roughly 6.8%. Germline-derived CDR1 and CDR2 are SGHRS and YFSETQ. Trimming left V 0 bases short and J 5 bases short, with 12 bases between. The CDR3 spans 15 residues. The TCR was taken from a human donor with alopecia areata. The sequencing sample was made of CD4+ T cells sorted from blood. V and J are TRBV5-1 and TRBJ2-1; maybe TRBD1 (5 bases). The CDR3 bases are TGCGCCAGCAGCTTGGATGGGGCCAGCAACAATGAGCAGTTCTTC. Translation gives CASSLDGASNNEQFF.